Described below is a single T cell receptor beta chain sequence and its context. Which antigen it targets is not known. Base qualities are not provided; no much larger clone lies one nucleotide away. This entry belongs to a study of cytomegalovirus exposure and HLA in healthy donors (dated by TCRdb to the late 2010s). At the level of the whole study: The roughly 670 repertoires of the first cohort and the 95 to 150 validation repertoires were produced on the same platform, according to a later analysis. The aim of the study was to test whether cataloging public T cell receptors could identify signatures of past pathogen exposure. In addition to the first cohort of 666 subjects, a separate validation cohort of about 120 different subjects was used. The study combined high-throughput TCR immunosequencing, statistical association of individual TCRs with disease status, and machine learning to predict cytomegalovirus infection status.

The donors belonged to the validation cohort of about 120 subjects, which was separate from the approximately 680-subject first cohort. The paper's findings and limits, for the study overall: Across donors, most TCR sequences were observed very rarely, whereas some public TCRs were present in many individuals. In vitro tests confirmed that a few of the cytomegalovirus-associated TCR beta chains recognize cytomegalovirus antigens. The classifier was reported to diagnose cytomegalovirus status with high specificity and sensitivity in both the original and validation cohorts. In a later analysis, TCRs clustered in the first cohort were found to also tend to co-occur in the roughly 120 validation repertoires, with 94% of cluster scores above 0. The validation cohort had no HLA typing available for a later analysis, so co-occurrence within that cohort was assessed over all 130 or so repertoires. The authors suggested that the approach could potentially be extended to other disease states and immunological phenotypes. The study listed 150 to 200 TCR beta chains as associated with cytomegalovirus.

Libraries were constructed by the immunoSEQ multiplex PCR assay. In the source study's methods: A statistical classification framework was built to diagnose cytomegalovirus status from the catalog of TCR beta chain sequences. Here the immuneACCESS table is served through TCRdb, limited to in-frame sequences with V and J called. Missing clones are a known gap in these copies; in checked studies unresolved V genes cover under half, and the rest lacks a known reason. V and J calls and clone size are those listed in that table; D and trimming were worked out from the DNA. Here the sample has 150,000 to 200,000 clones; roughly 86% occur a single time. The ten largest clonotypes hold roughly 4.2% of the sample. The sample consisted of PBMCs. The origin of this receptor is a man younger than 35 in good health and CMV-seropositive.

CDR3 region: CASSLGGGRALSYEQYF. Read as DNA, the sequence is TGTGCCAGCAGCTTAGGGGGGGGGAGGGCCCTCTCCTACGAGCAGTACTTC. The chain links TRBV11-2 with TRBJ2-7; 7 bases in the junction line up with TRBD2. The CDR3, cysteine through phenylalanine, is 17 amino acids long. Here the CDR3 DNA is all that survives: 51 bases in frame from base 1. Via the germline V gene, CDR1 is SGHAT and CDR2 FQNNGV. Germline trimming: 1 base from V, 0 bases from J; junction bases outside gene matches: 9.